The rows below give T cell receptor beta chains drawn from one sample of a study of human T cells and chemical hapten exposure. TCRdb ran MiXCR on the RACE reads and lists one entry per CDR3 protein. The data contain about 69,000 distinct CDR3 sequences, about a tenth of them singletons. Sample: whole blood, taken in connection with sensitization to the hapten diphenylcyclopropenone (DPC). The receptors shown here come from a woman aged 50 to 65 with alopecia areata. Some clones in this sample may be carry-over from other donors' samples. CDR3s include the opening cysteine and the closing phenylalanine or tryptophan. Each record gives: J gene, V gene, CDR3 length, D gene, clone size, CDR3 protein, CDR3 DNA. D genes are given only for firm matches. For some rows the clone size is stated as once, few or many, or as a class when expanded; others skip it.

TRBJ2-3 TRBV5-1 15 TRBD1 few CASSPGQGFTDTQYF TGCGCCAGCAGCCCGGGACAGGGGTTCACAGATACGCAGTATTTT
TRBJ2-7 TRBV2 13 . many CASSGLGRFEQYF TGTGCCAGCAGTGGACTAGGGCGGTTCGAGCAGTACTTC
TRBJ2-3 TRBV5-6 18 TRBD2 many CASSWKASGTTKWDTQYF TGTGCCAGCAGCTGGAAGGCTAGCGGAACGACAAAGTGGGATACGCAGTATTTT
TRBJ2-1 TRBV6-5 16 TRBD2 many CASSKLAGPPYNEQFF TGTGCCAGCAGTAAACTAGCGGGGCCCCCCTACAATGAGCAGTTCTTC
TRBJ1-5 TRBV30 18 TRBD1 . CAWSGTGPGVRSNQPQHF TGTGCCTGGAGTGGGACAGGGCCGGGGGTTAGAAGCAATCAGCCCCAGCATTTT
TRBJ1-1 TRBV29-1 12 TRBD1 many CSVGDRVTEAFF TGCAGCGTGGGGGACAGGGTCACTGAAGCTTTCTTT
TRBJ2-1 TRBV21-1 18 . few CASPRLALIQSRYNEQFF TGTGCCAGCCCCAGACTAGCGCTGATTCAATCTAGGTACAATGAGCAGTTCTTC
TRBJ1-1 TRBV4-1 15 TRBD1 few CASSRTGQVLAEAFF TGCGCCAGCAGCCGTACGGGACAGGTTCTCGCTGAAGCTTTCTTT
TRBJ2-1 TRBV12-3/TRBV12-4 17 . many CASSPWARLGSYNEQFF TGTGCCAGCAGTCCATGGGCCCGGCTAGGTTCCTACAATGAGCAGTTCTTC
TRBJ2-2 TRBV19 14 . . CASSNPVNTGELFF TGTGCCAGTAGTAACCCAGTGAACACCGGGGAGCTGTTTTTT
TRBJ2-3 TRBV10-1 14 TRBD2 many CASSKSGREDTQYF TGCGCCAGCAGTAAAAGCGGGAGAGAAGATACGCAGTATTTT
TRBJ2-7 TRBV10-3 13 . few CAISDTGLYEQYF TGTGCCATCAGTGACACAGGGCTCTACGAGCAGTACTTC
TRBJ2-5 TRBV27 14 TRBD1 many CASSQPGQRETQYF TGTGCCAGCAGCCAACCGGGACAGAGAGAGACCCAGTACTTC
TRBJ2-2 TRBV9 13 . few CASSVRGTGELFF TGTGCCAGCAGCGTAAGGGGGACCGGGGAGCTGTTTTTT
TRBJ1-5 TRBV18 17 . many CASSSTDSGRAGQPQHF TGTGCCAGCTCCTCAACCGACAGCGGCAGGGCTGGACAGCCCCAGCATTTT
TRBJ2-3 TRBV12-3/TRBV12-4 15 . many CASSLVAGPTDTQYF TGTGCCAGCAGTTTAGTGGCAGGGCCCACAGATACGCAGTATTTT
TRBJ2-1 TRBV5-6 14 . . CASSLATVNNEQFF TGTGCCAGCAGCTTGGCCACGGTGAACAATGAGCAGTTCTTC
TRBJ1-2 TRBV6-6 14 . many CASSYRQDNYGYTF TGTGCCAGCAGTTACCGTCAGGACAACTATGGCTACACCTTC
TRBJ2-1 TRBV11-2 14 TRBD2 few CASSSLAGGFEQFF TGTGCCAGCAGCTCCTTGGCGGGAGGATTCGAGCAGTTCTTC
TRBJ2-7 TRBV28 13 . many CASSGTTPSEQYF TGTGCCAGCTCCGGGACGACGCCTTCCGAGCAGTACTTC
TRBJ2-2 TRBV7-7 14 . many CASSLQAGDGELFF TGTGCCAGCAGCTTACAGGCAGGGGACGGGGAGCTGTTTTTT
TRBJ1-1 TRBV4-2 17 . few CASSQATLGQILTEAFF TGTGCCAGCAGCCAAGCCACGCTAGGACAAATTCTCACTGAAGCTTTCTTT
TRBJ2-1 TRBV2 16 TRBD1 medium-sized CASSERASRGYNEQFF TGTGCCAGCAGTGAACGGGCTAGCAGGGGGTACAATGAGCAGTTCTTC
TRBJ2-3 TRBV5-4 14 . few CASSLSAGLDTQYF TGTGCCAGCAGCTTGTCTGCAGGGCTGGATACGCAGTATTTT
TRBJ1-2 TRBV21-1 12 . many CASILGGPGYTF TGTGCCAGCATCCTCGGGGGGCCTGGCTACACCTTC
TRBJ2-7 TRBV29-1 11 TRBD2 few CSVGGGYEQYF TGCAGCGTCGGGGGGGGCTACGAGCAGTACTTC
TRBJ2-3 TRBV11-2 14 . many CASSSGYSTDTQYF TGTGCCAGCAGCTCCGGGTACTCCACAGATACGCAGTATTTT
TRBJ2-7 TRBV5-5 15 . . CASSGGQGPPHEQYF TGTGCCAGCAGCGGGGGCCAGGGACCACCCCACGAGCAGTACTTC
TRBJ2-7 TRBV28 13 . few CASRIDSSYEQYF TGTGCCAGCAGGATAGACAGCTCCTACGAGCAGTACTTC
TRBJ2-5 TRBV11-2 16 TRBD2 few CASRNPGTSGRETQYF TGTGCCAGCAGGAACCCTGGGACTAGCGGGAGAGAGACCCAGTACTTC
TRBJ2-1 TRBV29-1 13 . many CSVAGRAYNEQFF TGCAGCGTTGCTGGCAGGGCCTACAATGAGCAGTTCTTC
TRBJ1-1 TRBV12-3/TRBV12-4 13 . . CASSFQGFTEAFF TGTGCCAGCAGTTTTCAGGGTTTCACTGAAGCTTTCTTT
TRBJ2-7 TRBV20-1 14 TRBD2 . CSASTAGTMYEQYF TGCAGTGCTAGCACAGCGGGAACAATGTACGAGCAGTACTTC
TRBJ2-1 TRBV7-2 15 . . CASSFQTRSYNEQFF TGTGCCAGCAGCTTTCAGACTAGATCCTACAATGAGCAGTTCTTC
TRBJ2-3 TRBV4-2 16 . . CASSQVSILADDTQYF TGTGCCAGCAGCCAAGTATCGATACTAGCAGATGATACGCAGTATTTT
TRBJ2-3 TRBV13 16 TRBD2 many CASSSLRTSGFDTQYF TGTGCCAGCAGCTCACTGCGGACTAGCGGCTTCGATACGCAGTATTTT
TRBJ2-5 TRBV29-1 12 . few CSVRGRQETQYF TGCAGCGTAAGGGGTCGGCAAGAGACCCAGTACTTC
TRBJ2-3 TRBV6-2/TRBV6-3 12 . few CASRSDLNTQYF TGTGCCAGCAGATCCGACCTTAATACGCAGTATTTT
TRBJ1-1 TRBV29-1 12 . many CSVEGFRSEAFF TGCAGCGTTGAAGGGTTCAGGAGTGAAGCTTTCTTT